This T cell receptor beta chain stems from a study of CD8 T cells in ankylosing spondylitis. The CDR3 contains 16 residues. Germline CDR1 is SGDLS and CDR2 is YYNGEE. Losses at the gene ends were 0 bases for V and 2 bases for J; bases not matched to a gene: 2. Notes on this clonotype: Its antigen is as yet unknown.

Study results and limitations: CD8+ by phenotype, disease-linked clones were relatively rare in peripheral blood. Disease-linked clones reportedly concentrated significantly in matched ankylosing spondylitis synovial fluid. Certain motif variants had earlier appeared in reactive arthritis synovial fluid and blood.

5'-RACE, quantitative and with molecular barcodes, yielded the TCR beta libraries. TCRdb reprocessed the 5' RACE reads with MiXCR, giving one entry per CDR3 protein. The sample has roughly 35,000 distinct CDR3 sequences, approximately 15% seen once. The sequencing input was blood. This clonotype was sampled from a male donor with ankylosing spondylitis or in good health (not recorded which). The V call is TRBV9, the J call TRBJ2-2; 9 bases are shared with TRBD2. The CDR3 DNA follows: TGTGCCAGCAGCGTAGATCTAGCGGGAAACACCGGGGAGCTGTTTTTT. Its translation: CASSVDLAGNTGELFF.